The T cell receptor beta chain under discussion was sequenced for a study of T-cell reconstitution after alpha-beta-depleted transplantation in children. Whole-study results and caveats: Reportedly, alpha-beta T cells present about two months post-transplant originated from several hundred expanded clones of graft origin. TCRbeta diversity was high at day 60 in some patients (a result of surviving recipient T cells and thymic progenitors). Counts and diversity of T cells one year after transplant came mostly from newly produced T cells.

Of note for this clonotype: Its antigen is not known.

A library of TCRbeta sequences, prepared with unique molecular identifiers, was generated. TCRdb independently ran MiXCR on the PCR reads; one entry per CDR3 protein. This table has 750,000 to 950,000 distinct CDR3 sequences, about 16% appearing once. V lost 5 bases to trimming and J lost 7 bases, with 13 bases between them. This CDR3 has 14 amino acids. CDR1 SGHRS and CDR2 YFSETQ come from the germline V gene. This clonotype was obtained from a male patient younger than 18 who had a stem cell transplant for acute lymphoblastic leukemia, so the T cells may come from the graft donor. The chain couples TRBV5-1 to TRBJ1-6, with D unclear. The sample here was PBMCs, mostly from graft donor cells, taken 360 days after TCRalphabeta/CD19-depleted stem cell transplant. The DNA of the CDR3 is TGCGCCAGCAGTTTCATGAACCGGAATTCACCCCTCCACTTT. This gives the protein CASSFMNRNSPLHF.